These 7 T cell receptor beta chains were sequenced from one sample in a study of shared clonotypes between healthy human individuals. Libraries were prepared by immunoSEQ multiplex PCR; TCRdb keeps only in-frame clonotypes and omits some of them. The sample holds about 480,000 clones; about three quarters are singletons and the top ten take under 15%. Specimen: PBMCs. The receptors shown here come from a woman between 40 and 50 years old in good health. Some clones in this sample may be carry-over from other donors' samples.

The J gene is TRBJ2-3, the V gene TRBV7-7; no clear D gene. V lost 3 bases, J lost 2 bases, and 12 bases lay in between. The germline V gene has CDR1 SSHAT and CDR2 FNYEAQ (reference sequence). CDR3 size: 15 residues. In DNA form, the CDR3 reads TGTGCCAGCAGCTTGGGGTCTAGTTTCACAGATACGCAGTATTTT. As protein: CASSLGSSFTDTQYF.

The rearrangement links TRBV14 to TRBJ1-1; D gene ambiguous. The V end was cut by 9 bases, the J end by 0 bases, with 11 bases between. The CDR3 is made up of 13 amino acids. Looked up from germline, CDR1 is SGHDN and CDR2 is FVKESK. CDR3 bases: TGTGCCAGTAAAGTAGGCCTGAACACTGAAGCTTTCTTT. Translating it yields CASKVGLNTEAFF. Together with reference TRBV14 and TRBJ1-1, the CDR3 gives the full variable domain: EAGVTQFPSHSVIEKGQTVTLRCDPISGHDNLYWYRRVMGKEIKFLLHFVKESKQDESGMPNNRFLAERTGGTYSTLKVQPAELEDSGVYFCASKVGLNTEAFFGQGTRLTVV.

The V call is TRBV5-1, the J call TRBJ1-1, with D unclear. From germline, CDR1 is SGHRS and CDR2 YFSETQ. There are 12 residues in the CDR3. V was clipped by 0 bases and J by 11 bases, with 11 bases between them. CDR3 nucleotides: TGCGCCAGCAGCTTGGATTTGGATACGGCTTTCTTT. This translates into CASSLDLDTAFF. Supplemented by reference TRBV5-1 and TRBJ1-1, the full variable domain reads KAGVTQTPRYLIKTRGQQVTLSCSPISGHRSVSWYQQTPGQGLQFLFEYFSETQRNKGNFPGRFSGRQFSNSRSEMNVSTLELGDSALYLCASSLDLDTAFFGQGTRLTVV.

The chain carries TRBV27 and TRBJ1-2; TRBD1 might be the D (6 bases). Trimming took off 5 bases at V and 9 bases at J, with 22 bases between the two ends. The CDR3 length is 15 residues. Germline V gene lookup returns CDR1 MNHEY and CDR2 SMNVEV (reference sequence). The CDR3 sequence is CASSRVQGIGRSYTF. For the CDR3, the DNA is TGTGCCAGCAGTCGGGTACAGGGTATAGGTAGGAGCTACACCTTC.

The chain joins TRBV11-1 to TRBJ2-2, with 7 positions matching TRBD2. Germline CDR1 reads SGHAT; CDR2 reads FQDESV (reference sequence). J lost 5 bases, V lost 6 bases, and 6 bases had no gene match. The CDR3 contains 14 residues. CDR3 nucleotides: TGTGCCAGCAGGTTGGCTAGCGGTACCGGGGAGCTGTTTTTT. This gives the protein CASRLASGTGELFF.

This clone occurred a few times. This chain uses TRBV5-1 with TRBJ2-6, with 7 bases lining up with TRBD1. V shed 5 bases and J 0 bases; nucleotides not matched to a gene: 5. This CDR3 has 16 amino acids. In germline, CDR1 is SGHRS, CDR2 YFSETQ. CDR3 region: CASRSQGSSGANVLTF. The CDR3 DNA sequence: TGCGCCAGCAGGTCACAGGGGAGCTCTGGGGCCAACGTCCTGACTTTC.

This sequence joins TRBV21-1 and TRBJ2-1; TRBD2 reflects the table's D call only, with no check against the DNA. TRBV21-1 is marked as a pseudogene. The CDR3 spans 16 residues. Here the CDR3 reads CASNPIDYHSYNEQFF. In nucleotides, the CDR3 is TGTGCCAGCAACCCAATCGACTACCACTCCTACAATGAGCAGTTCTTC.